Detailed here is one TCR beta chain. Its cognate antigen is unknown. Other DNA sequences in this sample translate to the same CDR3. The CDR3 sequence is 13 residues long. Germline loops: CDR1 MNHEY, CDR2 SMNVEV (reference sequence). The germline V and J ends were trimmed by 3 bases and 0 bases, with 4 bases remaining between them. The data were produced by immunoSEQ multiplex PCR, yet TCRdb's version contains in-frame clones alone and is incomplete. The table records roughly 91,000 clones, 95% to 96% of them present only once. These data originate in a study of OX40 agonist ivuxolimab in advanced cancers. Study-wide context: Over 30% of patients had received prior checkpoint inhibitor therapy. Whole-study results and caveats: The antigens recognized by the expanded peripheral T cells, that is their antigen specificity, were not determined. There were, on average, more expanded clones in CD8+ T cells than in CD4+.

The rearrangement joins TRBV27 to TRBJ2-3; D unresolved. This receptor was taken from an adult with an advanced solid tumor such as melanoma, head and neck, liver or kidney cancer. Here the sequenced sample was CD4+ or CD8+ T cells sorted from blood, taken in a trial of the OX40 agonist ivuxolimab. CDR3 in DNA: TGTGCCAGCAGTTTTAGAAGCACAGATACGCAGTATTTT. This encodes CASSFRSTDTQYF.